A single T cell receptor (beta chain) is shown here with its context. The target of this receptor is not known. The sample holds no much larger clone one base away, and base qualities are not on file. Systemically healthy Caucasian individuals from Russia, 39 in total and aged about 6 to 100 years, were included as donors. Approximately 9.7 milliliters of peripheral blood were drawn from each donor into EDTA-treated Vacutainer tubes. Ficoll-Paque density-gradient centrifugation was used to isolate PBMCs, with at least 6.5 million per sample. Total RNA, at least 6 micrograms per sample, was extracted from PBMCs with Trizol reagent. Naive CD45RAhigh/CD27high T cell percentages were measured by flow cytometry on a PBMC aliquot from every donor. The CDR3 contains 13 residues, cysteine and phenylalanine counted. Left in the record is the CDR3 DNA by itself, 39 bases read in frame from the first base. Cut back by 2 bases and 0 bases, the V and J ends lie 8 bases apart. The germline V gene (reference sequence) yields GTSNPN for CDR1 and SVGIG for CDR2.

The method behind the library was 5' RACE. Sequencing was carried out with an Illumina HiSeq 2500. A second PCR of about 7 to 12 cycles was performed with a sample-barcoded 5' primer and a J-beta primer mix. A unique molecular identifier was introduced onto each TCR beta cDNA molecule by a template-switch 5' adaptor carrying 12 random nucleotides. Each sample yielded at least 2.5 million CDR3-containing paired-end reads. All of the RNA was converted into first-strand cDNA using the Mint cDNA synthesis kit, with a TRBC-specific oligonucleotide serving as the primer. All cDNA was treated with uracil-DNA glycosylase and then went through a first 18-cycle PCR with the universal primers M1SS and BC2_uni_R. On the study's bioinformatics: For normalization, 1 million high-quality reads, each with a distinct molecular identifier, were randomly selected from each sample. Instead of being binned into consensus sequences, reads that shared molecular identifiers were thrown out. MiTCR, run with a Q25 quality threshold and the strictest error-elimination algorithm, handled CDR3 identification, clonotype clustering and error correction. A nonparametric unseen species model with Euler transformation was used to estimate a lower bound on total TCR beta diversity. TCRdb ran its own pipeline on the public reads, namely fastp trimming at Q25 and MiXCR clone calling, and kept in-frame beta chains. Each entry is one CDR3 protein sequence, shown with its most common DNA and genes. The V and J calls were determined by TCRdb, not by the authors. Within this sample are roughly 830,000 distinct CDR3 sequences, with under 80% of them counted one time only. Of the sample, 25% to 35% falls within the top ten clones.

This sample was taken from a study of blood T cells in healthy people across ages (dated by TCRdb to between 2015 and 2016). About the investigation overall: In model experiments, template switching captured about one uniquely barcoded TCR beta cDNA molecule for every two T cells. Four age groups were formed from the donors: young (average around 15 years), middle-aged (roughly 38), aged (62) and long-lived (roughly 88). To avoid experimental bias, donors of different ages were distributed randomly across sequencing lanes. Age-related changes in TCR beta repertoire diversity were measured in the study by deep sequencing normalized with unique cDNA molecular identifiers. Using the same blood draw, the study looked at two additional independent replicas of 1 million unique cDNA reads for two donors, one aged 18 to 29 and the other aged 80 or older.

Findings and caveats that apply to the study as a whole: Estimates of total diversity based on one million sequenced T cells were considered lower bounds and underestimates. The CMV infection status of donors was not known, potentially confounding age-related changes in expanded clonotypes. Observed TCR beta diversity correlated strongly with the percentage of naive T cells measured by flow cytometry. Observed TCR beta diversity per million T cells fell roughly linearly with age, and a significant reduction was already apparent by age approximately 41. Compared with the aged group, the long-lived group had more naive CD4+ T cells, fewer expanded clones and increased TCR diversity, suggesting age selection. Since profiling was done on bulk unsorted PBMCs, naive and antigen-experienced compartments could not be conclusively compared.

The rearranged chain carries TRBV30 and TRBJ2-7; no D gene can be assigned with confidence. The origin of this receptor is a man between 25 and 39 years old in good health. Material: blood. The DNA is TGTGCCTGGAGTTCTAACCCCTCCTACGAGCAGTACTTC. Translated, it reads CAWSSNPSYEQYF.